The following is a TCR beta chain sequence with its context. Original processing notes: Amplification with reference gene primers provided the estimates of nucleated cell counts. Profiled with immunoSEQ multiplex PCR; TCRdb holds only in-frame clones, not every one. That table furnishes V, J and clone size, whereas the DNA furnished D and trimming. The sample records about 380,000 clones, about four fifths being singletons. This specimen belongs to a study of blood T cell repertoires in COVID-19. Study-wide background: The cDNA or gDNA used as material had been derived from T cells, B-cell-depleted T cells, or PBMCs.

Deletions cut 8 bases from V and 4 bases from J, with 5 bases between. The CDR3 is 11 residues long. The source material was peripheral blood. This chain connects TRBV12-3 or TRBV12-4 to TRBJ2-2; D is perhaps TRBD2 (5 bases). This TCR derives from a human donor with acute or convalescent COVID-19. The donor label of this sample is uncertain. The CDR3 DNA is TGTGCCAGCGGGAGCACCGGGGAGCTGTTTTTT. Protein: CASGSTGELFF.